This T cell receptor beta chain was obtained from a study of shared clonotypes between healthy human individuals. At the level of the study: Researchers drew samples from two women and a few men aged 18 to 49.

The data were produced by immunoSEQ multiplex PCR, yet TCRdb's version contains in-frame clones alone and is incomplete. The sample carries about 610,000 clones, around 96% recorded once. Naive CD8 cells were CD45RO-negative, positively selected for CCR7, excluding terminally differentiated effector memory CD45RA+ cells. This CDR3 comprises 12 residues. CDR1 and CDR2 (germline): SGHAT, FQNNGV. V was cut by 3 bases and J by 7 bases, with 10 bases left in between. The specimen was naive CD8+ T cells sorted from blood. The clonotype comes from a woman in her thirties in good health. The chain joins TRBV11-2 to TRBJ2-7; D unclear. CDR3 residues: CASSFDPKEQYF. The CDR3 nucleotides read TGTGCCAGCAGCTTTGATCCGAAGGAGCAGTACTTC.